These 19 T cell receptor beta chains came from one sample sequenced in a study of shared clonotypes between healthy human individuals (dated by TCRdb to between 2020 and 2021). Library construction relied on the immunoSEQ multiplex PCR assay. In its TCRdb copy, this immuneACCESS table keeps in-frame sequences only and misses some clones. Where compared with another copy, unresolved V genes explain less than half of these, and the others have no known cause. Within this sample are approximately 530,000 clones, with 96% of them counted one time only. The ten largest clones capture 0.06% of the sample. Source material: naive CD4+ T cells sorted from blood. Interpreted using the paper, the cell subset or site label stands for: CD45RA+ positively selected. Receptors originate from a woman between 25 and 40 years old in good health.

The rearrangement links TRBV18 to TRBJ1-1; possible D gene TRBD1, 5 bases. This CDR3 comprises 14 residues. The germline gives CDR1 KGHSH, CDR2 LQKENI. Between the trimmed V and J ends, which lost 8 bases and 4 bases, there was a span of 17 bases. In DNA form, the CDR3 reads TGTGCCAGCCGGCCCGGGACGGCCCCCACTGAAGCTTTCTTT. It is translated as CASRPGTAPTEAFF.

J is TRBJ1-3 and V is TRBV18; D ambiguous. Trimming took 5 bases from V and 1 from J, leaving 9 bases between them. The CDR3 loop spans 14 amino acids. CDR1 is KGHSH, CDR2 LQKENI, per germline. DNA for the CDR3: TGTGCCAGCTCAAGGGTTAGTTCTGGAAACACCATATATTTT. Translating gives CASSRVSSGNTIYF. The full variable domain, completed using reference TRBV18 and TRBJ1-3, is NAGVMQNPRHLVRRRGQEARLRCSPMKGHSHVYWYRQLPEEGLKFMVYLQKENIIDESGMPKERFSAEFPKEGPSILRIQQVVRGDSAAYFCASSRVSSGNTIYFGEGSWLTVV.

This chain connects TRBV21-1 to TRBJ2-7; TRBD1, as called in the table, went unchecked against the DNA. TRBV21-1 is designated a pseudogene. This CDR3 spans 16 amino acids. DNA of the CDR3: TGTGCCAGCAGCAAAGCCCGGGACAGGGTGGCCTACGAGCAGTACTTC. Translation: CASSKARDRVAYEQYF.

The V and J genes are TRBV5-1 and TRBJ1-5; no clear D. This CDR3 contains 14 residues. Germline V lookup: CDR1 SGHRS, CDR2 YFSETQ. Deletions cut 2 bases from V and 2 bases from J, with 8 bases between. The CDR3, as DNA: TGCGCCAGCAGCTTAATCCCAGGCAATCAGCCCCAGCATTTT. Amino acids: CASSLIPGNQPQHF.

This clone occurred once. The chain employs TRBV15 and TRBJ2-7; D gene ambiguous. Germline CDR1 and CDR2: LNHNV and YYDKDF (reference sequence). The CDR3 runs 14 residues. V was shortened by 1 base and J by 2 bases, with 9 bases between the two germline ends. The CDR3 is CATSRVQPPYEQYF. The CDR3, as DNA: TGTGCCACCAGCAGAGTTCAGCCTCCCTACGAGCAGTACTTC.

The chain employs TRBV30 and TRBJ1-4; 8 positions match TRBD1. After removal of 2 bases from V and 7 bases from J, the junction contained 9 bases not matched to a gene. The CDR3 runs to 15 residues. Looked up from germline, CDR1 is GTSNPN and CDR2 is SVGIG (reference sequence). CDR3 in amino acids: CAWSPWDRPFEKLFF. Here the CDR3 DNA reads TGTGCCTGGAGTCCTTGGGACAGGCCCTTTGAAAAACTGTTTTTT. Using reference TRBV30 and TRBJ1-4 for the parts outside the CDR3, the full variable domain is SQTIHQWPATLVQPVGSPLSLECTVEGTSNPNLYWYRQAAGRGLQLLFYSVGIGQISSEVPQNLSASRPQDRQFILSSKKLLLSDSGFYLCAWSPWDRPFEKLFFGSGTQLSVL.

This clone was observed a single time. Other nucleotide sequences from this sample produce the same CDR3. The CDR3, as DNA: TGTGCCAGCTCACCAGGTCCCCACTACGAGCAGTACTTC. It translates to CASSPGPHYEQYF. V usage is TRBV18 and J usage is TRBJ2-7; no firm D call. CDR1 and CDR2 (germline): KGHSH, LQKENI. V was shortened by 2 bases and J by 3 bases, with 8 bases between the two germline ends. This CDR3 is 13 amino acids long.

The V call is TRBV5-1, the J call TRBJ2-7, with D possibly TRBD1 on 6 matching bases. The germline CDR1 and CDR2 sequences are SGHRS and YFSETQ. CDR3 length equals 14 residues. The germline V and J ends were trimmed by 3 bases and 2 bases, with 12 bases remaining between them. The CDR3 region has the DNA TGCGCCAGCAGCTACCGGGACAATCCCTACGAGCAGTACTTC. Translated: CASSYRDNPYEQYF.

The chain links TRBV5-1 to TRBJ1-3; no definite D call. CDR3 length: 14 residues. The germline V gene has CDR1 SGHRS and CDR2 YFSETQ. With 0 bases removed from V and 4 bases from J, the gap between germline ends came to 8 bases. The CDR3 DNA sequence: TGCGCCAGCAGCTTGGGGGATAGGGGAAACACCATATATTTT. Translation: CASSLGDRGNTIYF. Full variable domain (outside the CDR3, taken from reference TRBV5-1 and TRBJ1-3): KAGVTQTPRYLIKTRGQQVTLSCSPISGHRSVSWYQQTPGQGLQFLFEYFSETQRNKGNFPGRFSGRQFSNSRSEMNVSTLELGDSALYLCASSLGDRGNTIYFGEGSWLTVV.

The rearrangement joins TRBV28 to TRBJ2-7; TRBD2 is a possible D gene (5 bases). With 8 bases removed from V and 6 bases from J, the gap between germline ends came to 11 bases. The CDR3 runs 11 residues. CDR1 is MDHEN, CDR2 SYDVKM, per germline. As DNA, the CDR3 is TGTGCCAGCCACGGGGTGGGCGAGCAGTACTTC. Encoded protein: CASHGVGEQYF.

CDR3 sequence reads: CASKSSERHYNSPLHF. The CDR3 region has the DNA TGTGCCAGCAAGAGCTCGGAACGTCACTATAATTCACCCCTCCACTTT. The chain couples TRBV7-9 to TRBJ1-6, with D unclear. CDR1 SEHNR and CDR2 FQNEAQ come from the germline V gene (reference sequence). The CDR3 runs 16 residues. The V and J ends lost 7 bases and 3 bases respectively, with 16 bases between them.

The chain is built from TRBV28 and TRBJ2-5; the D gene is possibly TRBD2 (6 bases). V dropped 6 bases and J dropped 7 bases, with 15 bases sitting between them. The CDR3 has 13 residues. Per germline, CDR1 MDHEN and CDR2 SYDVKM. The CDR3 sequence is CASSHSRGVTQYF. DNA for the CDR3: TGTGCCAGCAGCCATAGCCGCGGGGTGACCCAGTACTTC.

The rearrangement links TRBV19 to TRBJ2-6; the D gene is possibly TRBD1 (6 bases). There are 16 residues in the CDR3. Between the trimmed V and J ends, which lost 7 bases and 2 bases, there was a span of 15 bases. Germline V gene sequence: CDR1 LNHDA, CDR2 SQIVND (reference sequence). The CDR3 sequence is CASTLIQGAGANVLTF. In DNA form, the CDR3 reads TGTGCCAGTACCCTGATACAGGGAGCTGGGGCCAACGTCCTGACTTTC.

The chain links TRBV11-2 to TRBJ2-1; 9 nucleotides align to TRBD2. The CDR3 is 16 residues long. The V gene's germline CDR1 is SGHAT and CDR2 FQNNGV. V shed 4 bases and J 6 bases; nucleotides not matched to a gene: 10. The CDR3 loop is CASSSLRLADPNEQFF. The DNA of the CDR3 is TGTGCCAGCAGCTCCCTTAGACTAGCGGACCCCAATGAGCAGTTCTTC.

The chain employs TRBV29-1 and TRBJ2-7; D is perhaps TRBD1 (6 bases). The CDR3 length is 12 residues. Trimming removed 7 bases from V and 0 bases from J, with 10 bases in between. Germline loops: CDR1 SQVTM, CDR2 ANQGSEA. The CDR3 nucleotides are TGCAGCGCCACAGGGAGCTCCTACGAGCAGTACTTC. Protein sequence: CSATGSSYEQYF.

The chain has TRBV9 and TRBJ2-5; weak D call: TRBD1 (5 bases). CDR1 SGDLS and CDR2 YYNGEE come from the germline V gene. The CDR3 is 13 residues long. V gave up 0 bases and J gave up 6 bases, with 9 bases separating them. In DNA form, the CDR3 reads TGTGCCAGCAGCGTAGTCTCAGGGAAGACCCAGTACTTC. It is translated as CASSVVSGKTQYF.

The genes are TRBV5-1 and TRBJ2-5; 10 nucleotides align to TRBD2. This CDR3 spans 15 amino acids. The V segment lost 4 bases and the J segment 3 bases; nucleotides outside the gene matches: 6. Looked up from germline, CDR1 is SGHRS and CDR2 is YFSETQ. CDR3 sequence (DNA): TGCGCCAGCAGCCCACTAGGACTAGCGGAAGAGACCCAGTACTTC. It codes for CASSPLGLAEETQYF.

This sequence joins TRBV7-9 and TRBJ2-7; possible D gene TRBD2, 6 bases. Trimming stripped 5 bases from V and 7 bases from J, with 12 bases between. This CDR3 spans 12 amino acids. CDR1 and CDR2 from the germline V gene are SEHNR and FQNEAQ (reference sequence). This CDR3 reads CASSRLVWEQYF. CDR3 in DNA: TGTGCCAGCAGCAGACTAGTGTGGGAGCAGTACTTC.

The V gene is TRBV5-1, the J gene TRBJ2-1; maybe TRBD1 (6 bases). CDR1 and CDR2 (germline): SGHRS, YFSETQ. There are 12 residues in the CDR3. Trimming removed 2 bases at V and 8 bases at J, with 8 bases between. The CDR3 region has the DNA TGCGCCAGCAGCTTCGCAGGGGATGAGCAGTTCTTC. It translates to CASSFAGDEQFF. The full variable domain, completed using reference TRBV5-1 and TRBJ2-1, is KAGVTQTPRYLIKTRGQQVTLSCSPISGHRSVSWYQQTPGQGLQFLFEYFSETQRNKGNFPGRFSGRQFSNSRSEMNVSTLELGDSALYLCASSFAGDEQFFGPGTRLTVL.